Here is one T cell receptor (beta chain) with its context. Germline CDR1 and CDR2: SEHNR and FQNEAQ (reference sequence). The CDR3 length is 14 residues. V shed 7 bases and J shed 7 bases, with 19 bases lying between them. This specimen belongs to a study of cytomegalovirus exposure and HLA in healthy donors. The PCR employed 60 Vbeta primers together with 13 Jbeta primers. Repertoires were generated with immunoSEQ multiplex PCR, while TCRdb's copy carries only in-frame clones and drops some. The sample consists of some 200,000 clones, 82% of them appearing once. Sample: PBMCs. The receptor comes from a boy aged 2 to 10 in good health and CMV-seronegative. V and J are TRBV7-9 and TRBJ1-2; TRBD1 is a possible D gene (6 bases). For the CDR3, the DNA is TGTGCCAGCACCTCCTTTTTGGGGGCGGGTGGCTACACCTTC. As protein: CASTSFLGAGGYTF.